This is a list of T cell receptor beta chains from one sample in a study of cytomegalovirus exposure and HLA in healthy donors. The protocol was immunoSEQ multiplex PCR, while the TCRdb copy is restricted to in-frame clones and leaves out a portion. The profile shows under 200,000 clones, 84% of them singletons. Material: PBMCs. Receptor source: a man aged 18 to 35 in good health and CMV-seronegative. CDR3s include the opening cysteine and the closing phenylalanine or tryptophan. The order of the fields is D gene, J gene, V gene, clone size, CDR3 protein, CDR3 DNA. The D gene is left open where the match is weak. Clone size is not always given. Where it is, it says once, few, many or a class for expanded clones.

.,TRBJ2-5,TRBV15,.,CATSLGGDIPKTQYF,TGTGCCACCAGCTTGGGGGGGGACATACCAAAGACCCAGTACTTC
.,TRBJ2-1,TRBV5-1,once,CASRGDYNEQFF,TGCGCCAGCAGAGGAGACTACAATGAGCAGTTCTTC
TRBD2,TRBJ2-3,TRBV5-4,.,CASSLAASGYTDTQYF,TGTGCCAGCAGCTTGGCCGCTAGCGGCTACACAGATACGCAGTATTTT
.,TRBJ1-6,TRBV12-5,.,CASGPGLNSPLHF,TGTGCTAGTGGTCCAGGACTGAATTCACCCCTCCACTTT
.,TRBJ2-2,TRBV5-4,.,CASNGQGGTGELFF,TGTGCCAGCAACGGACAGGGAGGGACCGGGGAGCTGTTTTTT
TRBD2,TRBJ2-1,TRBV6-1,.,CASSEAPLAPRQQFF,TGTGCCAGCAGTGAAGCCCCACTAGCGCCCCGTCAGCAGTTCTTC
.,TRBJ1-1,TRBV5-1,.,CASSPQGLTEAFF,TGCGCCAGCAGCCCTCAGGGGCTGACTGAAGCTTTCTTT
.,TRBJ1-1,TRBV7-6,.,CASSQRTDANTEAFF,TGTGCCAGCAGCCAGAGGACAGACGCGAACACTGAAGCTTTCTTT
.,TRBJ1-1,TRBV7-3,once,CASSLLGENTEAFF,TGTGCCAGCAGCTTACTCGGGGAGAACACTGAAGCTTTCTTT
TRBD1,TRBJ1-1,TRBV7-6,.,CASSLDRGADTEAFF,TGTGCCAGCAGCTTAGACAGGGGCGCGGACACTGAAGCTTTCTTT
.,TRBJ2-1,TRBV7-2,.,CASSLDHVLNNEQFF,TGTGCCAGCAGCTTAGACCATGTCCTAAACAATGAGCAGTTCTTC
TRBD2,TRBJ2-5,TRBV28,.,CATGGGPGETQYF,TGTGCCACCGGCGGGGGGCCGGGGGAGACCCAGTACTTC
.,TRBJ1-5,TRBV7-9,once,CASSPGGENQPQHF,TGTGCCAGCAGCCCGGGGGGGGAAAATCAGCCCCAGCATTTT
TRBD1,TRBJ1-6,TRBV7-9,.,CASSQGTGLFNSPLHF,TGTGCCAGCAGCCAAGGGACAGGCCTTTTTAATTCACCCCTCCACTTT
.,TRBJ1-2,TRBV5-1,.,CASSLGRQARGYTF,TGCGCCAGCAGCTTGGGAAGACAGGCAAGAGGCTACACCTTC
.,TRBJ2-3,TRBV2,.,CASSPRADTQYF,TGTGCCAGCAGTCCCCGCGCAGATACGCAGTATTTT
.,TRBJ2-7,TRBV20-1,.,CSVRGSEQYF,TGCAGTGTGAGGGGGAGCGAGCAGTACTTC
.,TRBJ2-2,TRBV4-2,once,CASSQEGGRAGGYTGELFF,TGTGCCAGCAGCCAAGAGGGGGGGAGGGCAGGGGGCTACACCGGGGAGCTGTTTTTT
.,TRBJ2-2,TRBV5-1,.,CASSLDHGELFF,TGCGCCAGCAGCTTGGATCACGGGGAGCTGTTTTTT
TRBD2,TRBJ2-3,TRBV7-8,once,CASSHHGLAADTQYF,TGTGCCAGCAGCCACCACGGGCTAGCGGCAGATACGCAGTATTTT